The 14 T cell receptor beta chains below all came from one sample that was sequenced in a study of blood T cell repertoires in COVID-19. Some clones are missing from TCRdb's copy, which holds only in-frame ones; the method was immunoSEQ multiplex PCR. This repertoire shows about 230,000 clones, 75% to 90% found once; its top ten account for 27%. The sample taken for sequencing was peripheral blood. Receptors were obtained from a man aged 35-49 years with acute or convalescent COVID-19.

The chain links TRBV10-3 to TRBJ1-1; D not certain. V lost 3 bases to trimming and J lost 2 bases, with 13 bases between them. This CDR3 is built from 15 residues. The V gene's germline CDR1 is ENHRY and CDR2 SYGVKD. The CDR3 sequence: CAISEFPGTNTEAFF. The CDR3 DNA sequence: TGTGCCATCAGTGAATTTCCGGGAACCAACACTGAAGCTTTCTTT.

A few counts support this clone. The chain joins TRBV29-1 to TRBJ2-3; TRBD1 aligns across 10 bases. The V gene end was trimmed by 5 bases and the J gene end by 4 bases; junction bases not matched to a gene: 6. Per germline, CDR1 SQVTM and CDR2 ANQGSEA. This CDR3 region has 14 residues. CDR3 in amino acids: CSVLVTGGSDTQYF. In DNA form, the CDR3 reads TGCAGCGTTCTCGTGACAGGGGGCTCAGATACGCAGTATTTT.

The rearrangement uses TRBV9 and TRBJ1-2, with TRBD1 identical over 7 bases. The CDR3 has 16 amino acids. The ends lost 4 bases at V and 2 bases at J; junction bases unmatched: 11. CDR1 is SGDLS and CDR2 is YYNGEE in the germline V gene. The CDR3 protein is CASSPDRHSFNYGYTF. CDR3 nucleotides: TGTGCCAGCAGCCCGGACAGGCACAGTTTCAACTATGGCTACACCTTC.

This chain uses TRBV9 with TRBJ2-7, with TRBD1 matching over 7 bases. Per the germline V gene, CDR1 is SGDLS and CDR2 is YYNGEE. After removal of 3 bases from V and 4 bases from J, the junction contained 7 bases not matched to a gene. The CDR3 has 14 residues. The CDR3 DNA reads TGTGCCAGCAGCGCAGAGAACAGGGGTTACGAGCAGTACTTC. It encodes CASSAENRGYEQYF.

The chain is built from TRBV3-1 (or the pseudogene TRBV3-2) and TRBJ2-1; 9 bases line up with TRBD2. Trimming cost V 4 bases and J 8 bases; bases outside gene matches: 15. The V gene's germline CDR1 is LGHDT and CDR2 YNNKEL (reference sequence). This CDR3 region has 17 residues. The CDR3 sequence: CASSPTPSSGRRDEQFF. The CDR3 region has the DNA TGTGCCAGCAGCCCGACGCCGTCAAGCGGGAGGAGGGATGAGCAGTTCTTC.

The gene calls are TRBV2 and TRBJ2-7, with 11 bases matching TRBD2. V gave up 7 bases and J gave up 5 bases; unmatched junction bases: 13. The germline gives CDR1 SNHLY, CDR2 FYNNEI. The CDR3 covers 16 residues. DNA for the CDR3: TGTGCCAGCACCGGACTAGCGGGTACCGGTTGGAACGAGCAGTACTTC. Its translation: CASTGLAGTGWNEQYF.

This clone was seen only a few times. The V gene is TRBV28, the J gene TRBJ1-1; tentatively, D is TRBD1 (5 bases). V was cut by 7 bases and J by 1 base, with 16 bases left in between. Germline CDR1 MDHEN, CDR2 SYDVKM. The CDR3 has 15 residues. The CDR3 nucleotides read TGTGCCAGCACCCGGGCGGGACGGCAGAACACTGAAGCTTTCTTT. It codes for CASTRAGRQNTEAFF.

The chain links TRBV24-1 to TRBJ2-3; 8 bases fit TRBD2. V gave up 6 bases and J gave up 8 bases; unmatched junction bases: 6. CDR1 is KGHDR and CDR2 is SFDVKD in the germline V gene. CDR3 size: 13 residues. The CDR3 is CATSSGSQTTQYF. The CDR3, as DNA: TGTGCCACCAGTAGCGGGAGTCAGACTACGCAGTATTTT.

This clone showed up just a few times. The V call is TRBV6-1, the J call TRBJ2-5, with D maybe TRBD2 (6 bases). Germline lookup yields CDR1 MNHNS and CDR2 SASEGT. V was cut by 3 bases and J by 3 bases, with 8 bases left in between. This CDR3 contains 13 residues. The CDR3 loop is CASSERGEETQYF. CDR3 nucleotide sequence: TGTGCCAGCAGTGAGCGGGGAGAAGAGACCCAGTACTTC.

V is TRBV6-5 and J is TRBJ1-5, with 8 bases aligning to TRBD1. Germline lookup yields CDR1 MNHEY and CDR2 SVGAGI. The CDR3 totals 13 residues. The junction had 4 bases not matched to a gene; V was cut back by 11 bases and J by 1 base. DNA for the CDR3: TGTGCCGGACAGGGTGTGAGCAATCAGCCCCAGCATTTT. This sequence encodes CAGQGVSNQPQHF.

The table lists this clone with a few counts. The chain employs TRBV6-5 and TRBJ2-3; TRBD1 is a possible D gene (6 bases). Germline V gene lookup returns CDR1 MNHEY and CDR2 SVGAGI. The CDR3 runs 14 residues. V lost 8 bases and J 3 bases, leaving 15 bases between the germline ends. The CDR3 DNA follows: TGTGCCAGCCGAAAAGGGGGTTGGACAGATACGCAGTATTTT. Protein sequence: CASRKGGWTDTQYF.

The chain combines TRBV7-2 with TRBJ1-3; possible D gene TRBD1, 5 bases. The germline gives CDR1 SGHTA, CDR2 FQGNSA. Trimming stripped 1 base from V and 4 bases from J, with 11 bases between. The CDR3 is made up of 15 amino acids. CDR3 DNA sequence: TGTGCCAGCAGCTTAGGCTGGGGCTGGGGAAACACCATATATTTT. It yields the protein CASSLGWGWGNTIYF.

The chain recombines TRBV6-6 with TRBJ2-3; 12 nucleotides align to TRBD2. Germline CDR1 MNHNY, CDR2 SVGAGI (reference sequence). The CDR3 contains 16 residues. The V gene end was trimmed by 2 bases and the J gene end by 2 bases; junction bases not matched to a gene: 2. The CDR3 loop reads CASSYLAGGSTDTQYF. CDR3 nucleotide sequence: TGTGCCAGCAGTTACCTAGCGGGAGGGTCCACAGATACGCAGTATTTT.

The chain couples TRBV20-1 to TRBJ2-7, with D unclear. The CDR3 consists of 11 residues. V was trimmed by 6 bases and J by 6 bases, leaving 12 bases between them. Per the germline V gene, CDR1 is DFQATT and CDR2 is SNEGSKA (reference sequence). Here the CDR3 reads CSAKVAAEQYF. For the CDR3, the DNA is TGCAGTGCGAAAGTAGCAGCCGAGCAGTACTTC.